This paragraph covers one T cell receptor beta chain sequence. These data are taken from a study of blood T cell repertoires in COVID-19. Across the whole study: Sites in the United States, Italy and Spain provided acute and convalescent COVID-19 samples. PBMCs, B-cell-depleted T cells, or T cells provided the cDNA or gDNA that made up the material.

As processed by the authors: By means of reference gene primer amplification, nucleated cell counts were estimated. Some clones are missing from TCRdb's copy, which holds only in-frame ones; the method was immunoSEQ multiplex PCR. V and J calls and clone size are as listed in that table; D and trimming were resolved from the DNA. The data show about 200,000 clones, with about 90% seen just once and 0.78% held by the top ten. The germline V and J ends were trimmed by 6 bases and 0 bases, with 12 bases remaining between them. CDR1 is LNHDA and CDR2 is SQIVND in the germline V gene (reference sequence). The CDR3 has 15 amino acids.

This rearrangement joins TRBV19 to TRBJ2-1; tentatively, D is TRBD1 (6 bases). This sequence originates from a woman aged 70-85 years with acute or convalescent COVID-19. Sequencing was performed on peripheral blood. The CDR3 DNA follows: TGTGCCAGTAGGACGACAGGTACCTCCTACAATGAGCAGTTCTTC. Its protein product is CASRTTGTSYNEQFF.